The 25 T cell receptor beta chains given below trace back to one sample, sequenced in a study of blood T cell repertoires in COVID-19. Libraries were prepared by immunoSEQ multiplex PCR; TCRdb keeps only in-frame clonotypes and omits some of them. In the table there are some 64,000 clones, nearly 80% of which are singletons. What was sequenced was peripheral blood. The receptors come from a woman aged 55-69 years with acute or convalescent COVID-19.

V usage is TRBV19 and J usage is TRBJ2-2; 9 bases are a match to TRBD1. The CDR3 covers 14 residues. V trimming: 10 bases; J trimming: 6 bases; junction bases outside the gene matches: 9. Germline V gives CDR1 LNHDA, CDR2 SQIVND (reference sequence). CDR3 in DNA: TGTGCCATACAATCGACAGGGGGATCCGGGGAGCTGTTTTTT. Its translation is CAIQSTGGSGELFF.

Turning to this clone: The sample has other DNA sequences that encode this CDR3 too. The chain combines TRBV28 with TRBJ1-2; 11 bases agree with TRBD1. J was trimmed by 2 bases and V by 5 bases; bases with no gene match: 7. The CDR3 extends over 16 amino acids. Per the germline V gene, CDR1 is MDHEN and CDR2 is SYDVKM. The CDR3 bases are TGTGCCAGCAGTCCCGGACAGGGGGCAGCGAACTATGGCTACACCTTC. Translation gives CASSPGQGAANYGYTF.

V and J are TRBV2 and TRBJ2-3; D is possibly TRBD2 (7 bases). The CDR3 is made up of 16 amino acids. The germline V and J ends were trimmed by 4 bases and 8 bases, with 22 bases remaining between them. The germline V gene encodes CDR1 SNHLY and CDR2 FYNNEI. CDR3: CASSVRGGNQPRTQYF. The DNA of the CDR3 is TGTGCCAGCAGTGTTAGGGGGGGGAATCAACCCCGTACGCAGTATTTT.

V usage is TRBV19 and J usage is TRBJ1-1, with 7 bases matching TRBD1. The germline V gene has CDR1 LNHDA and CDR2 SQIVND (reference sequence). J lost 5 bases, V lost 8 bases, and 8 bases had no gene match. The CDR3 runs to 13 residues. The CDR3 is CASSRQGRTEAFF. The CDR3 DNA sequence: TGTGCCAGTTCACGACAGGGAAGAACTGAAGCTTTCTTT.

This clone was found a few times. The rearrangement joins TRBV5-8 to TRBJ1-5; TRBD1 is a possible D gene (6 bases). This CDR3 has 15 amino acids. CDR1 and CDR2 from the germline V gene are SGHTS and YDEGEE. Trimming left V 3 bases short and J 1 base short, with 11 bases between. This CDR3 reads CASSSGTSSNQPQHF. The CDR3, as DNA: TGTGCCAGCAGCTCAGGGACATCAAGCAATCAGCCCCAGCATTTT.

This clone was seen only a few times. V and J are TRBV11-2 and TRBJ1-5; 11 bases map to TRBD1. V was pared by 5 bases and J by 6 bases, with 3 bases of the junction left unmatched. This CDR3 has 14 amino acids. Germline values: CDR1 SGHAT, CDR2 FQNNGV. The CDR3 loop reads CASSLGTGGQPQHF. The CDR3 region has the DNA TGTGCCAGCAGCCTAGGGACAGGGGGTCAGCCCCAGCATTTT.

This chain links TRBV2 with TRBJ1-6; 7 bases map to TRBD1. The ends lost 2 bases at V and 3 bases at J; junction bases unmatched: 7. Germline-derived CDR1 and CDR2 are SNHLY and FYNNEI. The CDR3 covers 17 residues. The CDR3 coding sequence is TGTGCCAGCAGTGAACAGGGACAGAAAATCTATAATTCACCCCTCCACTTT. Translation gives CASSEQGQKIYNSPLHF.

This chain uses TRBV7-2 with TRBJ2-2; tentative D call: TRBD2 (5 bases). The CDR3 totals 13 residues. Per the germline V gene, CDR1 is SGHTA and CDR2 is FQGNSA. V was pared by 1 base and J by 13 bases, with 13 bases between. The CDR3 DNA sequence: TGTGCCAGCAGCTTAGTCTCCAGCGGAGGGCTGTTTTTT. Protein: CASSLVSSGGLFF.

The sample holds one count of this clone. The chain's CDR3 is CASSISESEAFF. The CDR3 DNA reads TGTGCCAGTAGTATCTCGGAGAGTGAAGCTTTCTTT. The chain links TRBV19 to TRBJ1-1; D is ambiguous. Germline V lookup: CDR1 LNHDA, CDR2 SQIVND (reference sequence). The CDR3 is 12 amino acids. Trimming shortened V by 3 bases and J by 7 bases, and 9 bases separated the two germline ends.

V is TRBV5-4 and J is TRBJ2-1; TRBD2 is a possible D gene (5 bases). The V end was cut by 5 bases, the J end by 10 bases, with 13 bases between. The CDR3 runs to 12 residues. Germline V gene data show CDR1 as SGHNT and CDR2 as YYREEE (reference sequence). Written as DNA, the CDR3 is TGTGCCAGCAGTTTGACCGGGATAGAGCAGTTCTTC. It translates to CASSLTGIEQFF.

The rearrangement uses TRBV10-2 and TRBJ2-5; possible D gene TRBD1, 5 bases. The CDR3 spans 12 residues. The V and J ends lost 9 bases and 2 bases respectively, with 10 bases between them. The germline V gene has CDR1 WSHSY and CDR2 SAAADI. The CDR3: CASNRPQETQYF. CDR3 DNA: TGCGCCAGTAACAGGCCGCAAGAGACCCAGTACTTC.

This clone was recorded once. V is TRBV6-5 and J is TRBJ1-1; D perhaps matches TRBD1 (5 bases). CDR1 and CDR2 (germline): MNHEY, SVGAGI. V lost 8 bases and J lost 4, with 17 bases in between. This CDR3 has 14 residues. The CDR3 DNA reads TGTGCCAGCGTACAGGTGGGCCCTGTCACTGAAGCTTTCTTT. Encoded protein: CASVQVGPVTEAFF.

The genes are TRBV28 and TRBJ2-5; maybe TRBD2 (6 bases). V lost 7 bases, J lost 2 bases, and 11 bases lay in between. Germline V gene lookup returns CDR1 MDHEN and CDR2 SYDVKM. The CDR3 runs 13 residues. This CDR3 is CASMIGGQETQYF. The CDR3, as DNA: TGTGCCAGCATGATTGGGGGGCAAGAGACCCAGTACTTC. Full variable domain (rest looked up from reference TRBV28 and TRBJ2-5): DVKVTQSSRYLVKRTGEKVFLECVQDMDHENMFWYRQDPGLGLRLIYFSYDVKMKEKGDIPEGYSVSREKKERFSLILESASTNQTSMYLCASMIGGQETQYFGPGTRLLVL.

The V and J genes are TRBV5-1 and TRBJ2-5; 12 bases are a match to TRBD2. Germline CDR1 SGHRS, CDR2 YFSETQ. V was clipped by 3 bases and J by 5 bases; unmatched bases: 8. The CDR3 has 16 residues. CDR3 region: CASSSSGGAVRETQYF. As DNA, the CDR3 is TGCGCCAGCAGCTCTAGCGGGGGGGCGGTTCGGGAGACCCAGTACTTC.

The J gene is TRBJ1-2, the V gene TRBV6-5; no definite D call. The CDR3 contains 16 residues. Looked up from germline, CDR1 is MNHEY and CDR2 is SVGAGI. V was pared by 4 bases and J by 4 bases, with 19 bases between. The CDR3 DNA is TGTGCCAGCAGTTTACTCGACAAAGCTCAGACCTATGGCTACACCTTC. The encoded protein is CASSLLDKAQTYGYTF.

This chain joins TRBV10-1 and TRBJ2-5, with 11 nucleotides matching TRBD2. Trimming at V came to 8 bases and at J to 3 bases, leaving 2 bases not matched to a gene. CDR1 is WNHNN and CDR2 is SYGVQD in the germline V gene (reference sequence). This CDR3 has 13 residues. CDR3 loop: CASQLAGEETQYF. DNA of the CDR3: TGCGCCAGCCAACTAGCGGGGGAAGAGACCCAGTACTTC.

This clone was counted a few times. The chain joins TRBV3-1 (or the pseudogene TRBV3-2) to TRBJ2-7, with a possible D match to TRBD2 (6 bases). The length of the CDR3 is 15 residues. CDR1 LGHDT and CDR2 YNNKEL come from the germline V gene (reference sequence). V was shortened by 4 bases and J by 6 bases, with 19 bases between the two germline ends. The CDR3, as DNA: TGTGCCAGCAGCCTCAATCCGGGACTCTCCCTCGAGCAGTACTTC. Translating it yields CASSLNPGLSLEQYF.

V gene TRBV6-5 combines with J gene TRBJ1-6, with TRBD1 matching 9 bases. Losses at the gene ends were 6 bases for V and 5 bases for J; bases not matched to a gene: 5. Germline CDR1 is MNHEY and CDR2 is SVGAGI. The CDR3 sequence is 15 residues long. CDR3 DNA: TGTGCCAGCAGGGGACAGGGAAGCCATAATTCACCCCTCCACTTT. This gives the protein CASRGQGSHNSPLHF.

The CDR3 loop reads CASSVGAGEQYF. DNA of the CDR3: TGTGCCAGCAGCGTAGGAGCAGGGGAGCAGTACTTC. The genes are TRBV9 and TRBJ2-7; a weak D match, TRBD1 (5 bases). CDR3 length: 12 amino acids. The germline gives CDR1 SGDLS, CDR2 YYNGEE. Trimming took off 0 bases at V and 7 bases at J, with 8 bases between the two ends.

The chain is built from TRBV19 and TRBJ2-4; a possible D gene is TRBD2 (6 bases). Germline V gene data show CDR1 as LNHDA and CDR2 as SQIVND (reference sequence). Trimming stripped 5 bases from V and 1 base from J, with 9 bases between. The CDR3 totals 14 residues. The CDR3 spells CASSGGFAKNIQYF. As DNA, the CDR3 is TGTGCCAGTAGTGGAGGGTTCGCCAAAAACATTCAGTACTTC. The full variable domain, rest sourced from reference TRBV19 and TRBJ2-4, is DGGITQSPKYLFRKEGQNVTLSCEQNLNHDAMYWYRQDPGQGLRLIYYSQIVNDFQKGDIAEGYSVSREKKESFPLTVTSAQKNPTAFYLCASSGGFAKNIQYFGAGTRLSVL.

The chain carries TRBV5-4 and TRBJ1-6, with TRBD1 as a possible D gene (5 bases). The ends were cut back, 0 bases at V and 8 bases at J, with 9 bases in the middle. The CDR3 length is 14 residues. Germline V CDR1 and CDR2: SGHNT, YYREEE (reference sequence). CDR3 DNA: TGTGCCAGCAGCTTGGATGGGGCTCATTCACCCCTCCACTTT. Protein: CASSLDGAHSPLHF.

V usage is TRBV5-4 and J usage is TRBJ2-3; D call uncertain. The CDR3 is 15 residues long. Germline V lookup: CDR1 SGHNT, CDR2 YYREEE (reference sequence). Trimming stripped 0 bases from V and 2 bases from J, with 10 bases between. In DNA form, the CDR3 reads TGTGCCAGCAGCTTGGACTCCCCAAACACAGATACGCAGTATTTT. As protein: CASSLDSPNTDTQYF. Drawing the rest from reference TRBV5-4 and TRBJ2-3, the complete variable domain is ETGVTQSPTHLIKTRGQQVTLRCSSQSGHNTVSWYQQALGQGPQFIFQYYREEENGRGNFPPRFSGLQFPNYSSELNVNALELDDSALYLCASSLDSPNTDTQYFGPGTRLTVL.

The chain joins TRBV12-3 or TRBV12-4 to TRBJ1-2; no firm D call. The CDR3 is 13 amino acids. V lost 7 bases, J lost 1 base, and 10 bases lay in between. The CDR3 nucleotides are TGTGCCAGCACAACGGTAATTAACTATGGCTACACCTTC. Protein product: CASTTVINYGYTF.

The V and J genes are TRBV27 and TRBJ1-2; no definite D call. This CDR3 spans 16 amino acids. V was pared by 7 bases and J by 5 bases, with 23 bases between. The germline V gene encodes CDR1 MNHEY and CDR2 SMNVEV (reference sequence). CDR3 residues: CASTAGSQEAFYGYTF. CDR3 in DNA: TGTGCCAGCACCGCGGGGAGCCAGGAGGCTTTTTATGGCTACACCTTC.

This clone has just a few counts. The V gene is TRBV19, the J gene TRBJ2-7; TRBD2 matches at 11 bases. CDR1 and CDR2 (germline): LNHDA, SQIVND (reference sequence). CDR3 length: 14 amino acids. V lost 4 bases and J lost 2; bases outside the gene matches: 1. The CDR3 protein is CASSKLAGAYEQYF. CDR3 nucleotide sequence: TGTGCCAGTAGTAAACTAGCGGGGGCCTACGAGCAGTACTTC. Looking up the rest from reference TRBV19 and TRBJ2-7 gives the full variable domain: DGGITQSPKYLFRKEGQNVTLSCEQNLNHDAMYWYRQDPGQGLRLIYYSQIVNDFQKGDIAEGYSVSREKKESFPLTVTSAQKNPTAFYLCASSKLAGAYEQYFGPGTRLTVT.